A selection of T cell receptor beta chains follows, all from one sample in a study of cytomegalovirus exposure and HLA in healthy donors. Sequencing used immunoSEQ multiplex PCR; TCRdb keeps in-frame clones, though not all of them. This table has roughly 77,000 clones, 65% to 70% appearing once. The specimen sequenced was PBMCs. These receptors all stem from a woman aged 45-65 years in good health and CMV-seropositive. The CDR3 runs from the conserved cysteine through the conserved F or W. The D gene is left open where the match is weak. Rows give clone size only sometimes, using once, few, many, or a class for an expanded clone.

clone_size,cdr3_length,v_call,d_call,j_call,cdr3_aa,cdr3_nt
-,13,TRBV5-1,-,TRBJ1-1,CASSFPDSSEAFF,TGCGCCAGCAGTTTTCCGGACAGCAGTGAAGCTTTCTTT
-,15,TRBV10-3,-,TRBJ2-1,CAIGGAGISLNEQFF,TGTGCCATCGGGGGGGCGGGGATTAGTCTCAATGAGCAGTTCTTC
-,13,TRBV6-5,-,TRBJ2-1,CASRESSYNEQFF,TGTGCCAGCCGGGAATCCTCCTACAATGAGCAGTTCTTC
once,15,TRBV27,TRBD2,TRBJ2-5,CASSLTSGVQETQYF,TGTGCCAGCAGCCTGACTAGCGGGGTACAAGAGACCCAGTACTTC
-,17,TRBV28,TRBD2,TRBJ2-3,CASSPYYYSGDADTQYF,TGTGCCAGCAGTCCATACTACTATAGCGGGGATGCAGATACGCAGTATTTT
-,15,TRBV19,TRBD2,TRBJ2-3,CASSILGLAGGRQYF,TGTGCCAGTAGTATCCTCGGACTAGCGGGGGGGCGGCAGTATTTT
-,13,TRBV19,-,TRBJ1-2,CASRQGGNNGYTF,TGTGCCAGCCGGCAGGGAGGAAACAATGGCTACACCTTC
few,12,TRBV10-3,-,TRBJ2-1,CAIRDLNNEQFF,TGTGCCATCAGAGACTTGAACAATGAGCAGTTCTTC
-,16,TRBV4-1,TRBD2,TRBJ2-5,CASSQARSSGGQTQYF,TGCGCCAGCAGCCAAGCTCGGAGTAGCGGGGGTCAGACCCAGTACTTC
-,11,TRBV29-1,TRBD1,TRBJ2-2,CSVKQGKELFF,TGCAGCGTCAAACAGGGGAAGGAGCTGTTTTTT
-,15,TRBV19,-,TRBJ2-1,CASSIATGIYNEQFF,TGTGCCAGTAGTATAGCCACCGGGATCTACAATGAGCAGTTCTTC
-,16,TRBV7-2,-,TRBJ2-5,CASSLVAAGIQETQYF,TGTGCCAGCAGCTTAGTAGCTGCAGGGATACAAGAGACCCAGTACTTC
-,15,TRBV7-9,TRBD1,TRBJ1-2,CSSSATGGEPYGYTF,TGTTCCAGCAGCGCTACAGGGGGGGAGCCGTATGGCTACACCTTC
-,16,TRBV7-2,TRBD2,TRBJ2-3,CASSSRLAGLISTQYF,TGTGCCAGCAGCTCACGACTAGCGGGCTTAATCAGTACGCAGTATTTT
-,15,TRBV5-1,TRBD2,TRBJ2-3,CASSRRGGITDTQYF,TGCGCCAGCAGTCGGCGGGGGGGAATCACAGATACGCAGTATTTT
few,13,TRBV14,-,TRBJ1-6,CASNAGGNSPLHF,TGTGCCAGCAATGCGGGGGGGAATTCACCCCTCCACTTT
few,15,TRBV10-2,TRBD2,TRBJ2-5,CASSGRLAGKETQYF,TGCGCCAGCAGTGGGAGACTAGCGGGCAAAGAGACCCAGTACTTC
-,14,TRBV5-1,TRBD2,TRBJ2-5,CASSPGLVPETQYF,TGCGCCAGCAGCCCAGGACTAGTTCCAGAGACCCAGTACTTC
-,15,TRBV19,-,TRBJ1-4,CASSFGGQGNEKLFF,TGTGCCAGTAGCTTCGGCGGGCAGGGGAATGAAAAACTGTTTTTT
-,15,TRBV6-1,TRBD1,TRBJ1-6,CASRDLGTANSPLHF,TGTGCCAGCAGGGACCTGGGGACAGCTAATTCACCCCTCCACTTT
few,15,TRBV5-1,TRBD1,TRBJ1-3,CASSREGQGGNTIYF,TGCGCCAGCAGCCGAGAGGGACAGGGAGGAAACACCATATATTTT
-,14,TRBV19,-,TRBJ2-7,CASSIGVRAYEQYF,TGTGCCAGTAGTATAGGGGTCAGGGCCTACGAGCAGTACTTC
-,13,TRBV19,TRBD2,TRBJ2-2,CATERGNTGELFF,TGTGCCACCGAGCGGGGGAACACCGGGGAGCTGTTTTTT
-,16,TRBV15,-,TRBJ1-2,CATSRERGRKIYGYTF,TGTGCCACCAGCAGAGAGCGGGGACGGAAGATCTATGGCTACACCTTC
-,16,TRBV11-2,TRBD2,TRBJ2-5,CASSSIKRGGQETQYF,TGTGCCAGCAGCTCTATTAAACGGGGGGGCCAAGAGACCCAGTACTTC
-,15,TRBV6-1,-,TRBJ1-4,CASAVWVATNEKLFF,TGTGCCAGCGCGGTCTGGGTTGCAACTAATGAAAAACTGTTTTTT
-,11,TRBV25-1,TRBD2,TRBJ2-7,CASSESGGEYF,TGTGCCAGCAGTGAAAGCGGGGGGGAGTACTTC
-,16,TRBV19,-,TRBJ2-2,CASSTDREVYTGELFF,TGTGCCAGTAGTACAGACAGGGAGGTGTACACCGGGGAGCTGTTTTTT
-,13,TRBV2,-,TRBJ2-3,CASSARLGDTQYF,TGTGCCAGCAGTGCCCGACTAGGGGATACGCAGTATTTT
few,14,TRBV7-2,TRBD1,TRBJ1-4,CASSSPTGGEKLFF,TGTGCCAGCAGCTCTCCGACAGGGGGTGAAAAACTGTTTTTT
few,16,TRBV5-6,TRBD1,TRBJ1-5,CASSLRGQGIRQPQHF,TGTGCCAGCAGCTTGAGGGGACAGGGTATCCGTCAGCCCCAGCATTTT
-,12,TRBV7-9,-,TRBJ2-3,CSSSLTSDTQYF,TGTTCCAGCAGCTTAACATCAGATACGCAGTATTTT
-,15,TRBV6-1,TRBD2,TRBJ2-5,CASSEVGGGQETQYF,TGTGCCAGCAGTGAAGTGGGGGGGGGCCAAGAGACCCAGTACTTC
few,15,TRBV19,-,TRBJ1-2,CASSTSLRLGYGYTF,TGTGCCAGTAGTACCAGCTTGAGGCTTGGCTATGGCTACACCTTC
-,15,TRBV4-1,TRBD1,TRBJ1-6,CASSLDRGTSSPLHF,TGCGCCAGCAGCCTTGACAGGGGAACGAGTTCACCCCTCCACTTT
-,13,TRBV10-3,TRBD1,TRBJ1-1,CAISEDREVGAFF,TGTGCCATCAGTGAGGACAGGGAGGTTGGAGCTTTCTTT
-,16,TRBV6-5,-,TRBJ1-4,CASSSVDIRTNEKLFF,TGTGCCAGCAGTTCCGTGGACATCAGAACTAATGAAAAACTGTTTTTT
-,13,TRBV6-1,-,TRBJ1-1,CASSELRGARAFF,TGTGCCAGCAGTGAACTCAGGGGCGCGAGGGCTTTCTTT
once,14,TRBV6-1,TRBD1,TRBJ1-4,CASSKTGEDEKLFF,TGTGCCAGCAGTAAAACAGGGGAGGATGAAAAACTGTTTTTT
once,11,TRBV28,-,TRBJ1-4,CAISGLGKLFF,TGTGCCATCTCAGGGTTGGGGAAACTGTTTTTT
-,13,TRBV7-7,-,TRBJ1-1,CASSLAEGTEAFF,TGTGCCAGCAGCTTAGCGGAGGGAACTGAAGCTTTCTTT
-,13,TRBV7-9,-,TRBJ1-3,CASTRGFGNTIYF,TGTGCCAGCACCAGAGGATTCGGAAACACCATATATTTT
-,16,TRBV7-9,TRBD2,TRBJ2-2,CASSPTSGGSFGELFF,TGTGCCAGCAGCCCGACTAGCGGGGGGTCCTTCGGAGAGCTGTTTTTT
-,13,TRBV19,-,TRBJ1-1,CASSKPGKTEAFF,TGTGCCAGTAGTAAACCAGGGAAGACTGAAGCTTTCTTT
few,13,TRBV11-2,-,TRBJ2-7,CASSLDPAGEQYF,TGTGCCAGCAGCTTAGATCCAGCAGGCGAGCAGTACTTC
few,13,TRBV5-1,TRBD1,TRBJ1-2,CASSKTGRDGYTF,TGCGCCAGCAGCAAGACAGGGCGAGATGGCTACACCTTC
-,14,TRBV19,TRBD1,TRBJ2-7,CASRPDRYSYEQYF,TGTGCCAGTAGGCCGGACAGGTACTCCTACGAGCAGTACTTC
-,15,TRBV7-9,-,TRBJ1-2,CASSTEYPGVYGYTF,TGTGCCAGCAGCACTGAGTATCCAGGGGTCTATGGCTACACCTTC
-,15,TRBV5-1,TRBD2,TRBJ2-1,CASSRSGGSYNEQFF,TGCGCCAGCAGCCGTAGCGGGGGTTCCTACAATGAGCAGTTCTTC
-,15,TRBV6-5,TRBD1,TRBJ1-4,CASSYSSRGNEKLFF,TGTGCCAGCAGTTACTCGAGCAGGGGGAATGAAAAACTGTTTTTT
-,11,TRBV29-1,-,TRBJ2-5,CSGGRRETQYF,TGCAGCGGAGGGCGCCGGGAGACCCAGTACTTC
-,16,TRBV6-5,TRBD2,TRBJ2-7,CASSYSPALAAYEQYF,TGTGCCAGCAGTTACTCCCCGGCACTAGCGGCCTACGAGCAGTACTTC